A few counts support the clone carrying this T cell receptor beta chain. The antigen is unknown. Genomic DNA was employed as the template in profiling TCR beta VDJ and CDR3. Via MiXCR, TCRdb re-called the reads, giving one row per CDR3 protein. The sample consists of 90,000 to 130,000 distinct CDR3 sequences, approximately 49% of them appearing once. This specimen belongs to a study of CD8+CD57+ T cells in acquired aplastic anemia. Study-wide background: Sorted CD4+ and CD8+ cells yielded 3 to 3.5 ug of DNA on average. Researchers reported that healthy donors averaged roughly 11 million reads for CD4+ cells.

Germline CDR1 is MGHDK and CDR2 is SYGVNS. This CDR3 contains 16 residues. V was pared by 6 bases and J by 1 base, with 7 bases of the junction left unmatched. Broader study findings: Patients were compared with controls for CD8+ Simpson's diversity, and no significant difference emerged. Common to patients and controls were twenty-nine CD8+ CDR3 sequences.

Sequenced sample: sorted CD4+, CD8+, or CD8+CD57+ T cells (not recorded which) from PBMCs. The source of this sequence is a human donor in good health, serving as a control. This rearrangement joins TRBV25-1 to TRBJ2-1; 9 bases line up with TRBD2. For the CDR3, the DNA is TGTGCCAGCAGCCTTTACGCGGGGGGGTCCTACAATGAGCAGTTCTTC. It codes for CASSLYAGGSYNEQFF.